The 11 T cell receptor beta chains below come from one sample, sequenced in a study of blood T cell repertoires in COVID-19. Clones were read by immunoSEQ multiplex PCR, and TCRdb kept only the in-frame ones, dropping some. The sample consists of about 270,000 clones, roughly 90% of them appearing once. Sample: PBMCs or T cells enriched from blood (not recorded which). Receptors were obtained from a man between 40 and 49 years old who had been exposed to COVID-19.

This chain uses TRBV28 with TRBJ2-7; 7 nucleotides line up with TRBD1. The V gene end was trimmed by 6 bases and the J gene end by 2 bases; junction bases not matched to a gene: 16. The germline gives CDR1 MDHEN, CDR2 SYDVKM. This CDR3 is built from 17 residues. CDR3 bases: TGTGCCAGCAGGTTTATGCCGGGTCAAGGGGGCGCCTACGAGCAGTACTTC. It is translated as CASRFMPGQGGAYEQYF. Looking up the rest from reference TRBV28 and TRBJ2-7 gives the full variable domain: DVKVTQSSRYLVKRTGEKVFLECVQDMDHENMFWYRQDPGLGLRLIYFSYDVKMKEKGDIPEGYSVSREKKERFSLILESASTNQTSMYLCASRFMPGQGGAYEQYFGPGTRLTVT.

V gene TRBV19 combines with J gene TRBJ1-3, with 7 bases lining up with TRBD1. The CDR3 spans 13 residues. The junction had 0 bases not matched to a gene; V was cut back by 5 bases and J by 2 bases. Looked up from germline, CDR1 is LNHDA and CDR2 is SQIVND (reference sequence). CDR3 amino acids: CASSGTAGNTIYF. The CDR3 nucleotides read TGTGCCAGTAGTGGGACAGCTGGAAACACCATATATTTT.

The gene calls are TRBV7-9 and TRBJ1-4; D gene uncertain. Germline V gene lookup returns CDR1 SEHNR and CDR2 FQNEAQ (reference sequence). Deletions cut 6 bases from V and 0 bases from J, with 11 bases between. This CDR3 is built from 15 residues. Here the CDR3 DNA reads TGTGCCAGCAGTAATCCACATGCAACTAATGAAAAACTGTTTTTT. It translates to CASSNPHATNEKLFF.

The chain combines TRBV2 with TRBJ2-7; TRBD1 aligns across 9 bases. CDR3 length equals 13 residues. Germline CDR1 and CDR2: SNHLY and FYNNEI. Losses at the gene ends were 8 bases for V and 0 bases for J; bases not matched to a gene: 2. Written as DNA, the CDR3 is TGTGCCAGCCGGGACAGGGACTCCTACGAGCAGTACTTC. Translating it yields CASRDRDSYEQYF.

This clone occurred once. V is TRBV13 and J is TRBJ2-7; 9 bases are shared with TRBD2. V trimming: 2 bases; J trimming: 5 bases; junction bases outside the gene matches: 7. This CDR3 has 15 residues. The V gene's germline CDR1 is PRHDT and CDR2 FYEKMQ (reference sequence). For the CDR3, the DNA is TGTGCCAGCAGCTTAAAGCCTAGCGGGATCCACGAGCAGTACTTC. Its protein product is CASSLKPSGIHEQYF.

This clone was counted once. This chain joins TRBV7-3 and TRBJ2-1; no reliable D call. CDR3 length equals 13 residues. The germline V gene has CDR1 SGHTA and CDR2 FQGTGA. V was trimmed by 4 bases and J by 9 bases, leaving 13 bases between them. CDR3 protein: CASSSGSMVEQFF. The CDR3 DNA sequence: TGTGCCAGCAGCTCCGGTAGTATGGTTGAGCAGTTCTTC.

CDR3 region: CASSVERHSGNTIYF. The CDR3 DNA reads as TGTGCCAGCAGCGTAGAACGACACTCTGGAAACACCATATATTTT. The chain employs TRBV9 and TRBJ1-3; D gene uncertain. Germline CDR1 reads SGDLS; CDR2 reads YYNGEE. CDR3 length: 15 residues. V was pared by 0 bases and J by 0 bases, with 7 bases between.

The rearrangement joins TRBV9 to TRBJ2-5; D gene uncertain. Trimming removed 2 bases at V and 1 base at J, with 9 bases between. In germline, CDR1 is SGDLS, CDR2 YYNGEE. The length of the CDR3 is 14 residues. This CDR3 reads CASSVGRVQETQYF. The CDR3, as DNA: TGTGCCAGCAGCGTTGGCCGGGTCCAAGAGACCCAGTACTTC. Using reference TRBV9 and TRBJ2-5 for the parts outside the CDR3, the full variable domain is DSGVTQTPKHLITATGQRVTLRCSPRSGDLSVYWYQQSLDQGLQFLIQYYNGEERAKGNILERFSAQQFPDLHSELNLSSLELGDSALYFCASSVGRVQETQYFGPGTRLLVL.

The rearrangement links TRBV2 to TRBJ2-7; 10 bases match TRBD1. This CDR3 has 15 residues. CDR1 is SNHLY and CDR2 is FYNNEI in the germline V gene. V gave up 7 bases and J gave up 2 bases; unmatched junction bases: 8. The CDR3 region is CASTPLGQGAYEQYF. In DNA, the CDR3 is TGTGCCAGCACCCCTCTAGGACAGGGGGCCTACGAGCAGTACTTC. The full variable domain, its missing parts supplied by reference TRBV2 and TRBJ2-7, is EPEVTQTPSHQVTQMGQEVILRCVPISNHLYFYWYRQILGQKVEFLVSFYNNEISEKSEIFDDQFSVERPDGSNFTLKIRSTKLEDSAMYFCASTPLGQGAYEQYFGPGTRLTVT.

V is TRBV29-1 and J is TRBJ1-1; unclear D gene. This CDR3 has 15 amino acids. Trimming left V 2 bases short and J 4 bases short, with 17 bases between. From germline, CDR1 is SQVTM and CDR2 ANQGSEA. CDR3 loop: CSVESIRSPSTEAFF. The DNA of the CDR3 is TGCAGCGTTGAATCTATACGCTCTCCAAGCACTGAAGCTTTCTTT.

The chain joins TRBV7-3 to TRBJ2-1; 8 bases are shared with TRBD2. Germline CDR1 reads SGHTA; CDR2 reads FQGTGA. V lost 5 bases to trimming and J lost 8 bases; unmatched junction nucleotides: 5. The CDR3 sequence is 13 residues long. Written as DNA, the CDR3 is TGTGCCAGCAGCACCCCGGGACTAGATGAGCAGTTCTTC. Translating gives CASSTPGLDEQFF.